Below are 18 T cell receptor beta chains sequenced from a single sample in a study of spatial heterogeneity in lung cancer. TCRdb itself ran the 5' RACE reads through MiXCR, one entry per CDR3 protein. Among about 26,000 distinct CDR3 sequences, approximately 6% were seen once, and the ten largest hold roughly a fifth. Indicated time point: blood at routine non-recurrence follow-up after resection. No cells were sorted before sequencing. The whole RNA sequenced was extracted from tumor, nontumor lung or frozen PBMC. The sample in question was PBMCs, obtained at follow-up. These receptors all come from a male donor with early-stage non-small cell lung cancer.

The CDR3, as DNA: TGCAGTGCTAGACCCCAGGCTGCTTCGAACACTGAAGCTTTCTTT. Its protein product is CSARPQAASNTEAFF. This rearrangement joins TRBV20-1 to TRBJ1-1; no firm D call. The germline CDR1 and CDR2 sequences are DFQATT and SNEGSKA (reference sequence). The CDR3 loop spans 15 amino acids. V was shortened by 2 bases and J by 1 base, with 14 bases between the two germline ends.

There are many counts of this clonotype. V is TRBV19 and J is TRBJ2-1, with a tentative D call TRBD1 (5 bases). This CDR3 is built from 15 residues. The V end lost 3 bases, the J end lost 0 bases, and 9 bases lay between the germline ends. CDR1 is LNHDA and CDR2 is SQIVND in the germline V gene (reference sequence). The CDR3, as DNA: TGTGCCAGTAGTATGAGGACACCCTCCTACAATGAGCAGTTCTTC. It is translated as CASSMRTPSYNEQFF.

This clonotype was counted a few times. The chain combines TRBV11-2 with TRBJ2-7, with D possibly being TRBD1 (5 bases). Germline V lookup: CDR1 SGHAT, CDR2 FQNNGV. The CDR3 extends over 15 amino acids. V lost 4 bases and J 5 bases, leaving 18 bases between the germline ends. The CDR3 nucleotides read TGTGCCAGCAGCTCCCCTCGCAGGGCCGGCCACGAGCAGTACTTC. Its translation: CASSSPRRAGHEQYF.

This chain links TRBV4-2 with TRBJ1-3, with D maybe TRBD1 (5 bases). V shed 0 bases and J shed 0 bases, with 12 bases lying between them. The germline gives CDR1 LGHNA, CDR2 YNFKEQ. The CDR3 runs 17 residues. Written as DNA, the CDR3 is TGTGCCAGCAGCCAAGACATGACGGGGGGCTCTGGAAACACCATATATTTT. Translation: CASSQDMTGGSGNTIYF.

The chain employs TRBV12-5 and TRBJ2-3; 12 nucleotides line up with TRBD2. V lost 3 bases, J lost 0 bases, and 1 base stayed unmatched. CDR1 and CDR2 (germline): LGHNT, FRNRAP. CDR3 length equals 16 residues. DNA of the CDR3: TGTGCTAGTGGTTTAGGGACTAGCGGGAGCACAGATACGCAGTATTTT. This gives the protein CASGLGTSGSTDTQYF. The variable domain in full, completed from reference TRBV12-5 and TRBJ2-3, reads DARVTQTPRHKVTEMGQEVTMRCQPILGHNTVFWYRQTMMQGLELLAYFRNRAPLDDSGMPKDRFSAEMPDATLATLKIQPSEPRDSAVYFCASGLGTSGSTDTQYFGPGTRLTVL.

This clonotype was seen many times. The genes are TRBV10-3 and TRBJ2-5; TRBD1 might be the D (6 bases). The V gene lost 6 bases and the J gene lost 4 bases, with 12 bases spanning the gap. Germline CDR1 reads ENHRY; CDR2 reads SYGVKD. The CDR3 covers 13 residues. The CDR3 DNA reads as TGTGCCATCAGCCACAGGGACGGAGAGACCCAGTACTTC. This gives the protein CAISHRDGETQYF.

There are many counts of this clonotype. The chain recombines TRBV7-2 with TRBJ1-1; D possibly corresponds to TRBD1 (5 bases). The germline V gene has CDR1 SGHTA and CDR2 FQGNSA. Trimming pared 1 base from V and 4 bases from J, leaving 22 bases between. There are 18 residues in the CDR3. In DNA form, the CDR3 reads TGTGCCAGCAGCTTAGACCTGTTATCGGTTCGAAGGGGCACTGAAGCTTTCTTT. It translates to CASSLDLLSVRRGTEAFF.

In this sample, this clonotype turned up many times. The V gene is TRBV2, the J gene TRBJ1-1; TRBD1 is a possible D gene (6 bases). Germline CDR1 SNHLY, CDR2 FYNNEI. V was shortened by 6 bases and J by 0 bases, with 14 bases between the two germline ends. There are 15 residues in the CDR3. The CDR3 here is CASRDQGSMNTEAFF. CDR3 sequence (DNA): TGTGCCAGCAGGGATCAGGGGTCAATGAACACTGAAGCTTTCTTT. The whole variable domain, filled in from reference TRBV2 and TRBJ1-1, reads EPEVTQTPSHQVTQMGQEVILRCVPISNHLYFYWYRQILGQKVEFLVSFYNNEISEKSEIFDDQFSVERPDGSNFTLKIRSTKLEDSAMYFCASRDQGSMNTEAFFGQGTRLTVV.

This clonotype was counted between two and nine times. The gene calls are TRBV27 and TRBJ2-3, with TRBD1 as a possible D gene (5 bases). The CDR3 contains 14 residues. The germline V gene encodes CDR1 MNHEY and CDR2 SMNVEV (reference sequence). V lost 3 bases to trimming and J lost 2 bases, with 9 bases between them. The CDR3 bases are TGTGCCAGCAGTTTTAACAGGATCACAGATACGCAGTATTTT. It translates to CASSFNRITDTQYF.

The chain uses TRBV11-3 and TRBJ1-4; perhaps TRBD1 as D (6 bases). Germline CDR1 reads SGHNT; CDR2 reads YENEEA. CDR3 length: 14 residues. V lost 5 bases to trimming and J lost 4 bases, with 11 bases between them. CDR3: CASSLGGINEKLFF. For the CDR3, the DNA is TGTGCCAGCAGCCTAGGGGGGATTAATGAAAAACTGTTTTTT.

This clonotype occurred many times. The chain recombines TRBV7-9 with TRBJ1-5, with D possibly being TRBD1 (5 bases). The V gene's germline CDR1 is SEHNR and CDR2 FQNEAQ (reference sequence). The CDR3 runs to 14 residues. The V end lost 2 bases, the J end lost 4 bases, and 9 bases lay between the germline ends. CDR3 amino acids: CASSLTGGNQPQHF. DNA of the CDR3: TGTGCCAGCAGCTTAACCGGGGGAAATCAGCCCCAGCATTTT. Drawing the rest from reference TRBV7-9 and TRBJ1-5, the complete variable domain is DTGVSQNPRHKITKRGQNVTFRCDPISEHNRLYWYRQTLGQGPEFLTYFQNEAQLEKSRLLSDRFSAERPKGSFSTLEIQRTEQGDSAMYLCASSLTGGNQPQHFGDGTRLSIL.

Of note for this clonotype: One base away lies a much larger clone, so this may be a sequencing read error. The gene calls are TRBV10-3 and TRBJ1-6, with 7 bases identical to TRBD1. This CDR3 is 14 amino acids long. CDR1 is ENHRY, CDR2 SYGVKD, per germline. Here the CDR3 DNA reads TGTGCCATCAGGGGGACAGACTATAATTCAGCCCTCCACTTT. Its protein product is CAIRGTDYNSALHF.

The chain links TRBV6-1 to TRBJ1-1; D is uncertain. CDR3 size: 14 residues. Looked up from germline, CDR1 is MNHNS and CDR2 is SASEGT. The V end was cut by 5 bases, the J end by 1 base, with 11 bases between. The CDR3 bases are TGTGCCAGCAGTCCCGGGCCCGGGAACACTGAAGCTTTCTTT. Amino acid sequence: CASSPGPGNTEAFF.

This clonotype has a handful of counts. The CDR3 DNA is TGTGCCAGTAGTATCGGGCCCCCCGGGACTAGCCGTACAGATACGCAGTATTTT. Its translation: CASSIGPPGTSRTDTQYF. V usage is TRBV19 and J usage is TRBJ2-3; 9 bases fit TRBD2. This CDR3 region has 18 residues. V gave up 3 bases and J gave up 3 bases; unmatched junction bases: 13. CDR1 is LNHDA, CDR2 SQIVND, per germline (reference sequence).

The V call is TRBV7-2, the J call TRBJ2-5; 9 bases map to TRBD2. Germline V CDR1 and CDR2: SGHTA, FQGNSA. The CDR3 covers 17 residues. V shed 1 base, J shed 1 base, and the junction held 7 bases outside the gene matches. The CDR3: CASSLGPSGTTQETQYF. CDR3 nucleotides: TGTGCCAGCAGCTTAGGTCCTAGCGGGACAACCCAAGAGACCCAGTACTTC. The full variable domain, with the rest looked up from reference TRBV7-2 and TRBJ2-5, is GAGVSQSPSNKVTEKGKDVELRCDPISGHTALYWYRQSLGQGLEFLIYFQGNSAPDKSGLPSDRFSAERTGGSVSTLTIQRTQQEDSAVYLCASSLGPSGTTQETQYFGPGTRLLVL.

V gene TRBV10-3 combines with J gene TRBJ2-3, with D maybe TRBD1 (6 bases). Germline values: CDR1 ENHRY, CDR2 SYGVKD. The CDR3 runs to 15 residues. Trimming removed 11 bases from V and 6 bases from J, with 24 bases in between. The CDR3 DNA reads TGTGCCGCCAAACCCAACAGGGCTGATTCGGATACGCAGTATTTT. It specifies CAAKPNRADSDTQYF.

This clonotype was counted many times. The CDR3 nucleotides are TGTGCCAGCAGACAAGACAGAAACTCTGGAAACACCATATATTTT. Translation gives CASRQDRNSGNTIYF. The chain employs TRBV6-2 or TRBV6-3 and TRBJ1-3; the D gene is possibly TRBD1 (5 bases). Trimming pared 6 bases from V and 0 bases from J, leaving 12 bases between. This CDR3 is 15 amino acids long. Germline V gene sequence: CDR1 MNHEY, CDR2 SVGEGT.

This clonotype was found many times. This rearrangement joins TRBV11-1 to TRBJ2-5, with D possibly being TRBD1 (5 bases). CDR3 length equals 17 residues. Germline CDR1 is SGHAT and CDR2 is FQDESV (reference sequence). V lost 1 base to trimming and J lost 2 bases, with 17 bases between them. This CDR3 reads CASSLDDRQPTQETQYF. DNA for the CDR3: TGTGCCAGCAGCTTAGATGACAGACAGCCAACGCAAGAGACCCAGTACTTC.